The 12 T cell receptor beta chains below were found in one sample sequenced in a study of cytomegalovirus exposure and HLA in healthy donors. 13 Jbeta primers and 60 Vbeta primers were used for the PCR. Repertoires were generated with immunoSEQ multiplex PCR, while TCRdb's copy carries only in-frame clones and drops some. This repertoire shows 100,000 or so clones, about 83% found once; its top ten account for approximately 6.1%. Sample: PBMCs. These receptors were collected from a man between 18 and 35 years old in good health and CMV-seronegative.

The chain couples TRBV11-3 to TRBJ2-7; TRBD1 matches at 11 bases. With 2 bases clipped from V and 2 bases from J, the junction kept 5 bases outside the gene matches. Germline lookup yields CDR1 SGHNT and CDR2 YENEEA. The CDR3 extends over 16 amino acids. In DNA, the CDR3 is TGTGCCAGCAGCTTAATGGGGACAGGGGGGACCTACGAGCAGTACTTC. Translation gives CASSLMGTGGTYEQYF.

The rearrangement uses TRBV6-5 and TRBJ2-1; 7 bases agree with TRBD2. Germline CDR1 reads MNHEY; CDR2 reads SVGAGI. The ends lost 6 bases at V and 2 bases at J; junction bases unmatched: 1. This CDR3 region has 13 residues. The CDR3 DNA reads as TGTGCCAGCAGGGGGACTACCTACAATGAGCAGTTCTTC. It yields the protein CASRGTTYNEQFF.

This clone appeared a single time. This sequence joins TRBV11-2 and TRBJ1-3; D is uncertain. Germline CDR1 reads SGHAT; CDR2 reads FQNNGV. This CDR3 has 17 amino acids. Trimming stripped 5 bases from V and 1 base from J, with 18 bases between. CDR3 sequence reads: CASSPQHGRYSGNTIYF. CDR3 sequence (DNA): TGTGCCAGCAGCCCACAGCATGGCAGATATTCTGGAAACACCATATATTTT. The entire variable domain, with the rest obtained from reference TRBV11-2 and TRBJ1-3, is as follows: EAGVAQSPRYKIIEKRQSVAFWCNPISGHATLYWYQQILGQGPKLLIQFQNNGVVDDSQLPKDRFSAERLKGVDSTLKIQPAKLEDSAVYLCASSPQHGRYSGNTIYFGEGSWLTVV.

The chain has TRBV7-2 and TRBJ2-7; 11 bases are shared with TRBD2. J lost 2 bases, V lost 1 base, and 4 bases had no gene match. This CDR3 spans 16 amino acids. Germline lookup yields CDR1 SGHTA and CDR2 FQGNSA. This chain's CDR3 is CASSLDGSGRAYEQYF. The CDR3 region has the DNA TGTGCCAGCAGCTTAGACGGTAGCGGGAGGGCCTACGAGCAGTACTTC.

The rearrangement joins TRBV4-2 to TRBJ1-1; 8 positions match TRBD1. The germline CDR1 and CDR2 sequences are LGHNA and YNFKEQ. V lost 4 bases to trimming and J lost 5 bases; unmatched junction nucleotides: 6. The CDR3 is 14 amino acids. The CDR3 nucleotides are TGTGCCAGCAGCCCAGCCACAGGGGGAACTGAAGCTTTCTTT. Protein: CASSPATGGTEAFF.

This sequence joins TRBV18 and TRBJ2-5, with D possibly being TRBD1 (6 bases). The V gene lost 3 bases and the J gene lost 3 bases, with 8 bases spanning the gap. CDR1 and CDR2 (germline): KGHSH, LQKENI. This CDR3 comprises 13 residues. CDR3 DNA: TGTGCCAGCTCACCTCGACAGGAAGAGACCCAGTACTTC. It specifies CASSPRQEETQYF. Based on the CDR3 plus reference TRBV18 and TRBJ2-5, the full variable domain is NAGVMQNPRHLVRRRGQEARLRCSPMKGHSHVYWYRQLPEEGLKFMVYLQKENIIDESGMPKERFSAEFPKEGPSILRIQQVVRGDSAAYFCASSPRQEETQYFGPGTRLLVL.

The CDR3 DNA reads TGCGCCAGCAGCCTCCCCCCTAGTCGCGAGGACAATGAGCAGTTCTTC. Protein product: CASSLPPSREDNEQFF. This chain uses TRBV4-1 with TRBJ2-1, with unresolved D. The V gene lost 4 bases and the J gene lost 5 bases, with 18 bases spanning the gap. This CDR3 is built from 16 residues. Germline V gene data show CDR1 as MGHRA and CDR2 as YSYEKL.

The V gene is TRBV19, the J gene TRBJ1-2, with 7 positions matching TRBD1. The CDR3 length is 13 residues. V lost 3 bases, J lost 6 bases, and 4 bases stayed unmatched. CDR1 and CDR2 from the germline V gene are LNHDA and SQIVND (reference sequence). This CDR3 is CASSIAGGNGYTF. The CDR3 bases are TGTGCCAGTAGTATCGCAGGGGGAAATGGCTACACCTTC.

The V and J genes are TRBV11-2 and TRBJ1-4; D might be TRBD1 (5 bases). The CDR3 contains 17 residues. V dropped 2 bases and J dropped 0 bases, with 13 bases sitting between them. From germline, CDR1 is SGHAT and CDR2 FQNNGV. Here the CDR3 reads CASSLRAGMATNEKLFF. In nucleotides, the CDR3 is TGTGCCAGCAGCTTAAGGGCAGGGATGGCAACTAATGAAAAACTGTTTTTT.

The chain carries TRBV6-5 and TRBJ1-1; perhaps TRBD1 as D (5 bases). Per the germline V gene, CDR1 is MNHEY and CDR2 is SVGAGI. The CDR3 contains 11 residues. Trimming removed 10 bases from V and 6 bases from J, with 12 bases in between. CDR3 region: CAIATVAEAFF. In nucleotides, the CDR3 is TGTGCCATCGCGACAGTGGCTGAAGCTTTCTTT.

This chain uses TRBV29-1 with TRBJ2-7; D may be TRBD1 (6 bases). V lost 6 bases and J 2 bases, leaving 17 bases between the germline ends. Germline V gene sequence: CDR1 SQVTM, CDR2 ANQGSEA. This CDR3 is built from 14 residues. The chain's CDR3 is CSVGGAGVTYEQYF. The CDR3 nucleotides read TGCAGCGTGGGCGGTGCAGGGGTTACCTACGAGCAGTACTTC.

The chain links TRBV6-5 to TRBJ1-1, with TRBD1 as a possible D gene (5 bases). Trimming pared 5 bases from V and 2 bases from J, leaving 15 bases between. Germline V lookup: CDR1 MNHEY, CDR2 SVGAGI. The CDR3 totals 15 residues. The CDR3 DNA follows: TGTGCCAGCAGTCCCCGCTTGACAGTTAACACTGAAGCTTTCTTT. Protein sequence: CASSPRLTVNTEAFF.